Listed below are T cell receptor beta chains from one sample, sequenced in a study of shared clonotypes between healthy human individuals. Clones were read by immunoSEQ multiplex PCR, and TCRdb kept only the in-frame ones, dropping some. The table lists roughly 760,000 clones, around 67% of them singletons. The sequenced sample consisted of memory CD4+ T cells sorted from blood. The receptors stem from a woman aged 25-40 years in good health. The CDR3 runs from the conserved cysteine through the conserved F or W. A D gene is named only where the DNA matches it firmly. For some rows the clone size is stated as once, few or many, or as a class when expanded; others skip it.

V: TRBV28; D: -; size: -; J: TRBJ1-2; CDR3: CASSGHIGISGYGYTF; DNA: TGTGCCAGCAGTGGACACATAGGGATTTCGGGCTATGGCTACACCTTC
V: TRBV5-1; D: -; size: -; J: TRBJ2-1; CDR3: CASSLYVGENEQFF; DNA: TGCGCCAGCAGCTTGTATGTCGGGGAAAATGAGCAGTTCTTC
V: TRBV7-2; D: -; size: -; J: TRBJ2-7; CDR3: CASSVHYEQYF; DNA: TGTGCCAGCAGCGTTCACTACGAGCAGTACTTC
V: TRBV5-4; D: TRBD2; size: -; J: TRBJ2-7; CDR3: CASSLGKTRTRDYEQYF; DNA: TGTGCCAGCAGCTTGGGGAAGACGCGGACTAGGGACTACGAGCAGTACTTC
V: TRBV5-8; D: -; size: -; J: TRBJ2-1; CDR3: CASSLGAVGDRSDEQFF; DNA: TGTGCCAGCAGCTTGGGGGCAGTTGGGGACCGAAGCGATGAGCAGTTCTTC
V: TRBV18; D: -; size: -; J: TRBJ2-7; CDR3: CASSPFTRSNEQYF; DNA: TGTGCCAGCTCACCCTTTACACGGAGTAACGAGCAGTACTTC
V: TRBV28; D: -; size: -; J: TRBJ2-5; CDR3: CASRRETQYF; DNA: TGTGCCAGCAGACGGGAGACCCAGTACTTC
V: TRBV30; D: -; size: -; J: TRBJ2-7; CDR3: CAWSVPASDSYEQYF; DNA: TGTGCCTGGAGTGTACCGGCTAGCGACTCCTACGAGCAGTACTTC
V: TRBV27; D: -; size: -; J: TRBJ1-5; CDR3: CASSRINQPQHF; DNA: TGTGCCAGCAGTCGTATAAATCAGCCCCAGCATTTT
V: TRBV28; D: TRBD1; size: -; J: TRBJ1-2; CDR3: CASGGPGQPLYGYTF; DNA: TGTGCCAGCGGAGGCCCGGGACAGCCTCTTTATGGCTACACCTTC
V: TRBV28; D: -; size: many; J: TRBJ2-7; CDR3: CASRTPGLSREQYF; DNA: TGTGCCAGCAGAACCCCCGGCCTGAGTCGGGAGCAGTACTTC
V: TRBV28; D: TRBD2; size: -; J: TRBJ2-1; CDR3: CASSLGGGFSNEQFF; DNA: TGTGCCAGCAGTTTGGGGGGAGGGTTCTCCAATGAGCAGTTCTTC
V: TRBV13; D: TRBD1; size: -; J: TRBJ2-7; CDR3: CASSLEPGQTYEQYF; DNA: TGTGCCAGCAGCTTGGAACCGGGACAGACTTACGAGCAGTACTTC
V: TRBV2; D: -; size: -; J: TRBJ1-1; CDR3: CASSVVYTEAFF; DNA: TGTGCCAGCAGTGTAGTTTACACTGAAGCTTTCTTT
V: TRBV6-5; D: -; size: once; J: TRBJ2-1; CDR3: CASTPAQSSYNEQFF; DNA: TGTGCCAGCACCCCAGCCCAAAGCTCCTACAATGAGCAGTTCTTC
V: TRBV19; D: TRBD1; size: -; J: TRBJ1-4; CDR3: CASSADRDHEKLFF; DNA: TGTGCCAGTAGTGCCGACAGGGACCATGAAAAACTGTTTTTT
V: TRBV14; D: TRBD2; size: -; J: TRBJ2-2; CDR3: CASSQDSGTITGELFF; DNA: TGTGCCAGCAGCCAAGACAGTGGGACTATCACCGGGGAGCTGTTTTTT
V: TRBV5-4; D: -; size: -; J: TRBJ2-2; CDR3: CASSLGTQNTGELFF; DNA: TGTGCCAGCAGCTTAGGGACCCAGAACACCGGGGAGCTGTTTTTT
V: TRBV18; D: -; size: -; J: TRBJ2-1; CDR3: CASSSSGGYNEQFF; DNA: TGTGCCAGCTCATCCAGCGGAGGGTACAATGAGCAGTTCTTC
V: TRBV7-8; D: TRBD1; size: -; J: TRBJ1-5; CDR3: CASSLNTGQGNQPQHF; DNA: TGTGCCAGCAGCCTAAATACGGGACAGGGAAATCAGCCCCAGCATTTT
V: TRBV5-6; D: TRBD2; size: -; J: TRBJ2-5; CDR3: CASSLLAGDPETQYF; DNA: TGTGCCAGCAGCCTACTAGCGGGAGACCCAGAGACCCAGTACTTC
V: TRBV21-1; D: -; size: -; J: TRBJ2-7; CDR3: CASTQDSYEQYF; DNA: TGTGCCAGCACTCAAGACTCCTACGAGCAGTACTTC
V: TRBV29-1; D: -; size: -; J: TRBJ1-2; CDR3: CSVEQGGGYTF; DNA: TGCAGCGTTGAACAGGGTGGCGGCTACACCTTC
V: TRBV21-1; D: -; size: -; J: TRBJ2-7; CDR3: CASNPVRGQGDYEQYF; DNA: TGTGCCAGCAACCCAGTAAGGGGGCAGGGAGACTACGAGCAGTACTTC
V: TRBV28; D: TRBD2; size: -; J: TRBJ2-5; CDR3: CASSLGGRAQETQYF; DNA: TGTGCCAGCAGCCTAGGCGGGAGGGCCCAGGAGACCCAGTACTTC
V: TRBV4-1; D: TRBD2; size: -; J: TRBJ2-7; CDR3: CASSQGFLAGAEQYF; DNA: TGCGCCAGCAGCCAAGGCTTCCTAGCGGGAGCCGAGCAGTACTTC
V: TRBV14; D: -; size: -; J: TRBJ1-3; CDR3: CASSRSWGDRSGNTIYF; DNA: TGTGCCAGCAGCCGTTCCTGGGGGGATCGCTCTGGAAACACCATATATTTT
V: TRBV29-1; D: -; size: -; J: TRBJ2-1; CDR3: CSVEDYNEQFF; DNA: TGCAGCGTTGAAGATTACAATGAGCAGTTCTTC
V: TRBV4-2; D: -; size: -; J: TRBJ2-7; CDR3: CASSQDNRWNYEQYF; DNA: TGTGCCAGCAGCCAAGATAACAGGTGGAACTACGAGCAGTACTTC